Following are 18 T cell receptor beta chains from one sample sequenced in a study of blood T cell repertoires in COVID-19 (dated by TCRdb to 2019 to 2021). The protocol used for the library was the immunoSEQ multiplex PCR assay. The clones in this table, taken by TCRdb from immuneACCESS, are in-frame only. Not every clone is retained; where verified, under half of the shortfall comes from an unresolved V gene, and the cause of the rest is unknown. This sample comprises around 58,000 clones, roughly 85% of them detected only once. The leading ten clones occupy roughly 18% of the sample. What was sequenced was peripheral blood. The receptors come from a human donor in a cohort sampled during active COVID-19.

The chain recombines TRBV18 with TRBJ1-1; D is possibly TRBD1 (6 bases). CDR1 and CDR2 from the germline V gene are KGHSH and LQKENI. This CDR3 comprises 12 residues. Trimming took off 2 bases at V and 8 bases at J, with 9 bases between the two ends. Here the CDR3 reads CASSPWGGEAFF. The CDR3 bases are TGTGCCAGCTCACCATGGGGGGGCGAAGCTTTCTTT.

J is TRBJ1-1 and V is TRBV30; TRBD1 aligns across 8 bases. Germline loops: CDR1 GTSNPN, CDR2 SVGIG (reference sequence). The CDR3 has 13 amino acids. The J segment lost 4 bases and the V segment lost 1 base, leaving 2 bases of the junction unmatched. The CDR3 DNA reads TGTGCCTGGAGTGAACAGGGGGGCACTGAAGCTTTCTTT. Residues: CAWSEQGGTEAFF.

The rearrangement joins TRBV12-3 or TRBV12-4 to TRBJ1-2; 9 bases are a match to TRBD1. V was clipped by 7 bases and J by 5 bases; unmatched bases: 5. CDR3 size: 13 residues. DNA of the CDR3: TGTGCCAGCACGGCGGGACAGGGTTATGGCTACACCTTC. This sequence encodes CASTAGQGYGYTF.

The rearrangement uses TRBV4-1 and TRBJ1-1; 8 nucleotides agree with TRBD1. V shed 0 bases and J 4 bases; nucleotides not matched to a gene: 1. Germline loops: CDR1 MGHRA, CDR2 YSYEKL. The CDR3 consists of 14 residues. CDR3 sequence: CASSQEGQGTEAFF. The DNA for the CDR3 is TGCGCCAGCAGCCAAGAAGGACAGGGCACTGAAGCTTTCTTT.

The V call is TRBV7-2, the J call TRBJ2-1; 10 nucleotides align to TRBD2. This CDR3 region has 17 residues. The germline V gene encodes CDR1 SGHTA and CDR2 FQGNSA. Losses at the gene ends were 5 bases for V and 0 bases for J; bases not matched to a gene: 7. In DNA form, the CDR3 reads TGTGCCAGCAGCATCCCGCAGCGGGGGGGCTCCTACAATGAGCAGTTCTTC. Translating it yields CASSIPQRGGSYNEQFF.

This clone appeared a few times. The rearrangement joins TRBV5-1 to TRBJ2-4; D is possibly TRBD1 (6 bases). The CDR3 has 15 amino acids. CDR1 and CDR2 from the germline V gene are SGHRS and YFSETQ. V lost 4 bases to trimming and J lost 0 bases, with 11 bases between them. DNA for the CDR3: TGCGCCAGCAGCCCTGGGACACTAGCCAAAAACATTCAGTACTTC. This gives the protein CASSPGTLAKNIQYF.

V gene TRBV27 combines with J gene TRBJ2-7; D is ambiguous. The V gene's germline CDR1 is MNHEY and CDR2 SMNVEV (reference sequence). The CDR3 is 15 amino acids. V was pared by 5 bases and J by 0 bases, with 14 bases between. The CDR3 sequence: CASSPRYIASYEQYF. CDR3 coding DNA: TGTGCCAGCAGTCCCCGTTACATCGCCTCCTACGAGCAGTACTTC.

The rearrangement links TRBV7-6 to TRBJ1-6, with 7 bases aligning to TRBD1. Germline assignment: CDR1 SGHVS and CDR2 FNYEAQ. V shed 1 base, J shed 4 bases, and the junction held 1 base outside the gene matches. This CDR3 is built from 15 residues. The CDR3 bases are TGTGCCAGCAGCTTAGGACAGGGATATAATTCACCCCTCCACTTT. It translates to CASSLGQGYNSPLHF.

The V call is TRBV15, the J call TRBJ1-4; 8 positions match TRBD1. The CDR3 loop spans 16 amino acids. Unmatched junction bases numbered 6, after V lost 2 bases and J lost 4 bases. The germline gives CDR1 LNHNV, CDR2 YYDKDF (reference sequence). The CDR3 reads CATSRPPDRVNEKLFF. CDR3 nucleotides: TGTGCCACCAGCAGACCACCGGACAGGGTTAATGAAAAACTGTTTTTT.

Concerning this clone: The junction and the germline gene differ at one end; a read error may be behind it. This chain uses TRBV10-3 with TRBJ1-1, with unresolved D. Germline V gene sequence: CDR1 ENHRY, CDR2 SYGVKD. This CDR3 comprises 13 residues. The CDR3 spells CAISRPSDTEAFF. Here the CDR3 DNA reads TGTGCCATCAGTAGACCGTCAGACACTGAAGCCTTCTTT.

The chain couples TRBV19 to TRBJ2-7; TRBD2 matches at 7 bases. V trimming: 9 bases; J trimming: 1 base; junction bases outside the gene matches: 3. This CDR3 is 12 amino acids long. From germline, CDR1 is LNHDA and CDR2 SQIVND (reference sequence). In DNA, the CDR3 is TGTGCCAGGGGGGGGGTTTCCTACGAGCAGTACTTC. Its protein product is CARGGVSYEQYF.

In its sample, this clone was seen a few times. J is TRBJ2-2 and V is TRBV3-1 (or the pseudogene TRBV3-2); possibly TRBD1 for D (5 bases). V lost 2 bases and J 7 bases, leaving 14 bases between the germline ends. The CDR3 covers 15 residues. Germline CDR1 is LGHDT and CDR2 is YNNKEL (reference sequence). CDR3 DNA: TGTGCCAGCAGCCAATGGGGCCCCTTGAGCGGGGAGCTGTTTTTT. This codes for CASSQWGPLSGELFF.

The chain has TRBV7-2 and TRBJ2-5; 13 nucleotides match TRBD2. Germline V gene data show CDR1 as SGHTA and CDR2 as FQGNSA. The CDR3 is 15 residues long. Trimming at V came to 5 bases and at J to 5 bases, leaving 5 bases not matched to a gene. This CDR3 is CASSIGTSGDETQYF. CDR3 in DNA: TGTGCCAGCAGCATCGGGACTAGCGGGGATGAGACCCAGTACTTC.

This rearrangement joins TRBV19 to TRBJ2-7, with a possible D match to TRBD1 (6 bases). Between the trimmed V and J ends, which lost 4 bases and 1 base, there was a span of 17 bases. The CDR3 loop spans 16 amino acids. Germline CDR1 is LNHDA and CDR2 is SQIVND (reference sequence). CDR3 in DNA: TGTGCCAGTAGTAGATCCTCCGGGACATATTCCTACGAGCAGTACTTC. As protein: CASSRSSGTYSYEQYF. Full variable domain (remainder filled in from reference TRBV19 and TRBJ2-7): DGGITQSPKYLFRKEGQNVTLSCEQNLNHDAMYWYRQDPGQGLRLIYYSQIVNDFQKGDIAEGYSVSREKKESFPLTVTSAQKNPTAFYLCASSRSSGTYSYEQYFGPGTRLTVT.

The chain employs TRBV27 and TRBJ2-6; TRBD1 agrees at 8 bases. Unmatched junction bases numbered 15, after V lost 2 bases and J lost 0 bases. Germline CDR1 reads MNHEY; CDR2 reads SMNVEV (reference sequence). This CDR3 is built from 21 residues. The CDR3 DNA is TGTGCCAGCAGTTTAGGCAGGGGGCCCCCCCTGCCCCTCTCTGGGGCCAACGTCCTGACTTTC. It specifies CASSLGRGPPLPLSGANVLTF.

The genes are TRBV2 and TRBJ1-1; D gene uncertain. The V end was cut by 4 bases, the J end by 2 bases, with 8 bases between. Germline CDR1 reads SNHLY; CDR2 reads FYNNEI. This CDR3 spans 13 amino acids. The CDR3 DNA follows: TGTGCCAGCAGTGGACGGGGAAACACTGAAGCTTTCTTT. Protein sequence: CASSGRGNTEAFF.

The J gene is TRBJ2-2, the V gene TRBV12-3 or TRBV12-4, with D perhaps TRBD1 (6 bases). Trimming removed 2 bases from V and 6 bases from J, with 7 bases in between. The CDR3 runs 13 residues. The CDR3 sequence: CASSLQGPGELFF. In DNA form, the CDR3 reads TGTGCCAGCAGTTTACAGGGGCCCGGGGAGCTGTTTTTT.

The chain recombines TRBV7-9 with TRBJ1-2; D might be TRBD1 (5 bases). The V gene's germline CDR1 is SEHNR and CDR2 FQNEAQ (reference sequence). The ends were cut back, 0 bases at V and 4 bases at J, with 15 bases in the middle. The CDR3 loop spans 16 amino acids. CDR3 protein: CASSLALGEPAYGYTF. CDR3 nucleotides: TGTGCCAGCAGCTTAGCCCTAGGGGAACCAGCCTATGGCTACACCTTC.